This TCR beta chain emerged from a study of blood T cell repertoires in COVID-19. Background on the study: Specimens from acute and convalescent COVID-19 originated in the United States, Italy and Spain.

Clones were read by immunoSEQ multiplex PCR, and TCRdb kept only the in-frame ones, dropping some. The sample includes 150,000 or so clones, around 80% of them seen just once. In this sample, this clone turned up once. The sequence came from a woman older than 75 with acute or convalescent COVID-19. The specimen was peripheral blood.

CDR3: CASSVETGTPRFTF. The CDR3 coding sequence is TGTGCCAGCAGCGTAGAAACCGGGACACCCCGGTTCACCTTC. V usage is TRBV9 and J usage is TRBJ1-2; possibly TRBD1 for D (6 bases). V lost 0 bases, J lost 13 bases, and 19 bases lay in between. Germline V CDR1 and CDR2: SGDLS, YYNGEE. The CDR3 runs to 14 residues.